This TCR beta chain was retrieved from a study of neoadjuvant nivolumab and ipilimumab in lung cancer. Study-level background: Patients got nivolumab 3 mg/kg on days 1, 15 and 29; combination added ipilimumab 1 mg/kg day 1.

The CDR3 has 17 residues. V shed 5 bases and J 0 bases; nucleotides not matched to a gene: 9. Per germline, CDR1 SEHNR and CDR2 FQNEAQ (reference sequence). The repertoire was sequenced with immunoSEQ multiplex PCR; TCRdb's copy has only in-frame clones and lacks some. The sample includes around 17,000 clones, roughly three quarters of them seen just once. The chain carries TRBV7-9 and TRBJ1-2; 10 nucleotides align to TRBD1. This receptor was taken from an adult with non-small cell lung cancer. Material: tumor tissue, obtained after neoadjuvant nivolumab, alone or with ipilimumab, at or shortly before surgery. The CDR3 DNA is TGTGCCAGCAGCCCTGGACAGGGGGGGCCTTCTAACTATGGCTACACCTTC. Residues: CASSPGQGGPSNYGYTF.